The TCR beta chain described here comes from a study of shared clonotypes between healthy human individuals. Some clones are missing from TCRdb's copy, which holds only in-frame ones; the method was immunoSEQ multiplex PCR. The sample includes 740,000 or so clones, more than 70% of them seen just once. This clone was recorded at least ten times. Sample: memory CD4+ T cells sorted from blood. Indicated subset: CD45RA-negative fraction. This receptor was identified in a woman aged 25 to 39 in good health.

As DNA, the CDR3 is TGTGCCAGCAGTAGACTAGCGGGAGGCCGGGGGGAGACCCAGTACTTC. This codes for CASSRLAGGRGETQYF. The V and J genes are TRBV2 and TRBJ2-5, with 13 bases that match TRBD2. The J segment lost 5 bases and the V segment lost 5 bases, leaving 8 bases of the junction unmatched. From germline, CDR1 is SNHLY and CDR2 FYNNEI. The length of the CDR3 is 16 residues. The whole variable domain, remainder taken from reference TRBV2 and TRBJ2-5, is EPEVTQTPSHQVTQMGQEVILRCVPISNHLYFYWYRQILGQKVEFLVSFYNNEISEKSEIFDDQFSVERPDGSNFTLKIRSTKLEDSAMYFCASSRLAGGRGETQYFGPGTRLLVL.